This T cell receptor beta chain was recovered during a study of blood T cells in healthy people across ages. General study findings and limits: Calculation of diversity from one million T cells yielded estimates considered to be underestimates. Unsorted PBMC material precluded a definitive naive versus antigen-experienced comparison.

With V trimmed by 6 bases and J by 4 bases, 8 bases remained unmatched. The length of the CDR3 is 15 residues. A second PCR, run for about 7 to 11 cycles, used a sample-barcoded 5' primer plus a J-beta primer mix. TCRdb used MiXCR to reprocess the 5' RACE reads, holding one entry per CDR3 protein. The sample has 1.8 million or so distinct CDR3 sequences, 39% seen once. This clonotype was detected a few times. Its cognate antigen is unknown. The V gene is TRBV12-3 or TRBV12-4, the J gene TRBJ2-1, with 8 bases identical to TRBD1. The TCR comes from a human donor in good health. The sample consisted of blood. Here the CDR3 DNA reads TGTGCCAGCAGCCCTAGGACAGGGATGTACAATGAGCAGTTCTTC. This translates into CASSPRTGMYNEQFF.